These 8 T cell receptor beta chains share one sample of origin, sequenced in a study of shared clonotypes between healthy human individuals. The assay was immunoSEQ multiplex PCR, and TCRdb's table has in-frame clones only and misses some. Here the sample spans 600,000 to 700,000 clones, about three quarters being singletons. The specimen was memory CD4+ T cells sorted from blood. The subset denotes: CD45RA-negative fraction. These receptors all come from a woman in her 30s in good health.

The chain carries TRBV7-9 and TRBJ1-1; tentatively, D is TRBD1 (6 bases). The V and J ends lost 4 bases and 3 bases respectively, with 9 bases between them. This CDR3 has 13 amino acids. The V gene's germline CDR1 is SEHNR and CDR2 FQNEAQ (reference sequence). The CDR3 region has the DNA TGTGCCAGCAGCTACGGGGGGCACACTGAAGCTTTCTTT. Amino acids: CASSYGGHTEAFF.

The chain employs TRBV7-6 and TRBJ1-2; TRBD1 agrees at 9 bases. After removal of 1 base from V and 6 bases from J, the junction contained 6 bases not matched to a gene. CDR1 and CDR2 from the germline V gene are SGHVS and FNYEAQ. There are 15 residues in the CDR3. CDR3 protein: CASSLGGTGLNGYTF. The CDR3 DNA sequence: TGTGCCAGCAGCTTAGGGGGGACAGGGTTGAATGGCTACACCTTC. The complete variable domain, with remaining parts taken from reference TRBV7-6 and TRBJ1-2, reads GAGVSQSPRYKVTKRGQDVALRCDPISGHVSLYWYRQALGQGPEFLTYFNYEAQQDKSGLPNDRFSAERPEGSISTLTIQRTEQRDSAMYRCASSLGGTGLNGYTFGSGTRLTVV.

The chain couples TRBV6-5 to TRBJ2-5; 12 bases fit TRBD2. The germline gives CDR1 MNHEY, CDR2 SVGAGI. This CDR3 region has 15 residues. Trimming cost V 4 bases and J 3 bases; bases outside gene matches: 3. The CDR3 sequence is CASSSWTSGEETQYF. In DNA form, the CDR3 reads TGTGCCAGCAGTTCATGGACTAGCGGGGAAGAGACCCAGTACTTC.

This sequence joins TRBV6-5 and TRBJ2-5, with 10 bases fitting TRBD2. The assigned J gene may be wrong: the sequence end matches TRBJ2-7 better. Germline V gene sequence: CDR1 MNHEY, CDR2 SVGAGI. This CDR3 region has 15 residues. The CDR3 nucleotides are TGTGCCAGCAGCACAAGCGGGAGGGGATCCCACGAGCAGTACTTC. Translated: CASSTSGRGSHEQYF.

The CDR3 reads CASSWEKLFF. The CDR3 region has the DNA TGTGCCAGTAGTTGGGAAAAACTGTTTTTT. The V call is TRBV19, the J call TRBJ1-4; D uncertain. CDR1 and CDR2 (germline): LNHDA, SQIVND (reference sequence). V gave up 5 bases and J gave up 8 bases, with 3 bases separating them. This CDR3 is 10 amino acids long.

The chain combines TRBV7-2 with TRBJ2-1; D is tentatively TRBD1 or TRBD2 (5 bases each). This CDR3 region has 18 residues. Germline lookup yields CDR1 SGHTA and CDR2 FQGNSA. V was clipped by 4 bases and J by 0 bases, with 19 bases between them. The CDR3 sequence is CASSSPLGADLSYNEQFF. DNA of the CDR3: TGTGCCAGCAGCTCACCCCTCGGGGCGGACCTCTCCTACAATGAGCAGTTCTTC.

V and J are TRBV15 and TRBJ2-7, with D maybe TRBD2 (6 bases). Trimming removed 0 bases from V and 0 bases from J, with 9 bases in between. The CDR3 covers 15 residues. In germline, CDR1 is LNHNV, CDR2 YYDKDF (reference sequence). Here the CDR3 reads CATSRELANSYEQYF. The CDR3, as DNA: TGTGCCACCAGCAGAGAGCTAGCGAACTCCTACGAGCAGTACTTC. Variable domain in full (rest from reference TRBV15 and TRBJ2-7): DAMVIQNPRYQVTQFGKPVTLSCSQTLNHNVMYWYQQKSSQAPKLLFHYYDKDFNNEADTPDNFQSRRPNTSFCFLDIRSPGLGDTAMYLCATSRELANSYEQYFGPGTRLTVT.

This clone turned up a few times. The chain is built from TRBV11-2 and TRBJ2-2; D gene uncertain. CDR1 and CDR2 from the germline V gene are SGHAT and FQNNGV. The V end was cut by 6 bases, the J end by 7 bases, with 9 bases between. This CDR3 spans 12 amino acids. CDR3 sequence (DNA): TGTGCCAGCAGTTATTCCGGCGGGGAGCTGTTTTTT. Translating it yields CASSYSGGELFF.